A single sample is the source of the 11 T cell receptor beta chains below, sequenced in a study of CD8 T cells in ankylosing spondylitis. TCRdb used MiXCR to reprocess the 5' RACE reads, holding one entry per CDR3 protein. The data contain around 150,000 distinct CDR3 sequences, about 7% of them singletons. Material: blood, either unsorted or a sorted T cell fraction (not recorded which). Source of these receptors: a female donor with ankylosing spondylitis or in good health (not recorded which).

In this sample, this clonotype turned up many times. This chain uses TRBV12-3 or TRBV12-4 with TRBJ2-7, with D uncertain. The CDR3 spans 14 residues. Trimming removed 1 base at V and 3 bases at J, with 10 bases between. The CDR3 bases are TGTGCCAGCAGTTTAGGCGGCGGACGCTACGAGCAGTACTTC. It specifies CASSLGGGRYEQYF.

This clonotype was counted at least ten times. V is TRBV20-1 and J is TRBJ1-1; 7 bases agree with TRBD1. Germline V gives CDR1 DFQATT, CDR2 SNEGSKA (reference sequence). This CDR3 is built from 14 residues. V shed 5 bases, J shed 0 bases, and the junction held 6 bases outside the gene matches. The CDR3 reads CSALNRGLNTEAFF. The DNA for the CDR3 is TGCAGTGCTCTGAACAGGGGACTGAACACTGAAGCTTTCTTT.

This clonotype has a count of ten or more. The chain uses TRBV20-1 and TRBJ1-1; possible D gene TRBD1, 5 bases. There are 14 residues in the CDR3. The germline V gene encodes CDR1 DFQATT and CDR2 SNEGSKA (reference sequence). Trimming removed 1 base at V and 3 bases at J, with 12 bases between. This CDR3 reads CSARASLGHTEAFF. DNA of the CDR3: TGCAGTGCTAGAGCCTCTCTGGGGCACACTGAAGCTTTCTTT.

At least ten counts were recorded for this clonotype. The chain is built from TRBV12-3 or TRBV12-4 and TRBJ2-3; D uncertain. V lost 3 bases to trimming and J lost 6 bases, with 7 bases between them. The CDR3 runs 12 residues. The CDR3 coding sequence is TGTGCCAGCAGTTTCCCGGGCGATACGCAGTATTTT. As protein: CASSFPGDTQYF.

This clonotype has ten or more counts. V usage is TRBV20-1 and J usage is TRBJ1-2, with a tentative D call TRBD1 (6 bases). CDR3 length equals 15 residues. With 1 base removed from V and 4 bases from J, the gap between germline ends came to 16 bases. The V gene's germline CDR1 is DFQATT and CDR2 SNEGSKA (reference sequence). The CDR3 DNA reads as TGCAGTGCTAGAGGTCAAGGGGAGGGGGTCTATGGCTACACCTTC. This encodes CSARGQGEGVYGYTF.

This clonotype was counted ten times or more. This chain links TRBV10-3 with TRBJ1-3, with D maybe TRBD1 (6 bases). V shed 11 bases and J shed 4 bases, with 18 bases lying between them. The CDR3 runs to 14 residues. Germline CDR1 and CDR2: ENHRY and SYGVKD. CDR3 sequence (DNA): TGTGCCTCCACCCGGGACAAGAGAGGAAACACCATATATTTT. This gives the protein CASTRDKRGNTIYF.

This clonotype was observed at least ten times. The rearrangement uses TRBV5-1 and TRBJ2-1; D is possibly TRBD2 (5 bases). Germline loops: CDR1 SGHRS, CDR2 YFSETQ. Trimming removed 5 bases at V and 1 base at J, with 13 bases between. This CDR3 has 15 amino acids. The CDR3 loop is CASRTLGISYNEQFF. The CDR3 DNA reads as TGCGCCAGCAGAACACTAGGTATTTCCTACAATGAGCAGTTCTTC.

This clonotype came up many times. V and J are TRBV5-1 and TRBJ2-3; a possible D gene is TRBD1 (6 bases). V lost 2 bases and J 7 bases, leaving 17 bases between the germline ends. The CDR3 runs to 15 residues. The germline gives CDR1 SGHRS, CDR2 YFSETQ. CDR3 sequence: CASSFHRADTHTQYF. The CDR3 nucleotides read TGCGCCAGCAGCTTCCACAGGGCAGACACGCATACGCAGTATTTT.

This clonotype was counted ten times or more. The chain employs TRBV5-1 and TRBJ2-3, with a weak D call TRBD1 (6 bases). Trimming left V 4 bases short and J 2 bases short, with 11 bases between. CDR3 length: 14 amino acids. CDR1 is SGHRS, CDR2 YFSETQ, per germline. DNA for the CDR3: TGCGCCAGCAGCGAGGGACACAACACAGATACGCAGTATTTT. It yields the protein CASSEGHNTDTQYF.

This clonotype appeared many times. The chain employs TRBV7-6 and TRBJ2-6, with D tentatively TRBD1 (6 bases). V lost 1 base and J 2 bases, leaving 15 bases between the germline ends. The CDR3 contains 18 residues. The germline V gene encodes CDR1 SGHVS and CDR2 FNYEAQ. The CDR3 sequence: CASSLERVNRAGANVLTF. CDR3 DNA sequence: TGTGCCAGCAGCTTAGAGAGAGTGAACAGGGCTGGGGCCAACGTCCTGACTTTC.

In its sample, this clonotype was seen many times. The CDR3 spells CASSLGRGFYEQYF. CDR3 nucleotides: TGCGCCAGCAGCTTGGGCAGGGGCTTCTACGAGCAGTACTTC. The chain combines TRBV5-1 with TRBJ2-7; D might be TRBD1 (6 bases). This CDR3 is 14 amino acids long. In germline, CDR1 is SGHRS, CDR2 YFSETQ. Trimming removed 0 bases at V and 3 bases at J, with 10 bases between.